Detailed here is one T cell receptor (beta chain). The CDR3 has 16 amino acids. V was trimmed by 0 bases and J by 2 bases, leaving 13 bases between them. The germline gives CDR1 SGHNT, CDR2 YYREEE (reference sequence). Ages ranged from about 18 to 89 years, with residence in about 23 US areas. Exposed enrollees had met someone with a PCR-confirmed or clinician-diagnosed COVID-19 case at some point within the 2 weeks before study entry. Repertoires were generated with immunoSEQ multiplex PCR, while TCRdb's copy carries only in-frame clones and drops some. The table lists hundreds of thousands of clones, approximately 82% of them singletons. The entry originates in a study of blood T cell repertoires in COVID-19. Study information: The analysed material was cDNA or gDNA that came from T cells, B-cell-depleted T cells, or PBMCs.

J is TRBJ2-3 and V is TRBV5-4; D not certain. Material for sequencing was PBMCs or T cells enriched from blood (not recorded which). This sequence was found in a man aged 40-49 years who had been exposed to COVID-19. CDR3 sequence (DNA): TGTGCCAGCAGCTTGGGTTCAAGCCCTATCACAGATACGCAGTATTTT. It yields the protein CASSLGSSPITDTQYF.